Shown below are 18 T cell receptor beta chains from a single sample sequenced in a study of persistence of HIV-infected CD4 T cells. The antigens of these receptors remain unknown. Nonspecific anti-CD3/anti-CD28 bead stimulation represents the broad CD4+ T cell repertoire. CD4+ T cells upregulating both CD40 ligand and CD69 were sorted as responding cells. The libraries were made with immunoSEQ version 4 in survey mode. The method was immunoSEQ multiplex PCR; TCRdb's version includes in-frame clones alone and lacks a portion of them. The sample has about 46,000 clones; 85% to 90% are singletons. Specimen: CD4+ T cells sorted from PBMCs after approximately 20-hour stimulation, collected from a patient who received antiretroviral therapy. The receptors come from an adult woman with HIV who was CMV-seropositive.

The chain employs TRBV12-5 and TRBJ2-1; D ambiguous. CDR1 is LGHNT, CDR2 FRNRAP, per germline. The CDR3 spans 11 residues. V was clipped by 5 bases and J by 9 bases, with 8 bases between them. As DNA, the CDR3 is TGTGCTAGTGGTGCCTTAGGTGAGCAGTTCTTC. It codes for CASGALGEQFF.

The CDR3 bases are TGCGCCAGCAGCCCTGGGGGGACAGATACGCAGTATTTT. Translated: CASSPGGTDTQYF. This chain joins TRBV5-1 and TRBJ2-3; a possible D gene is TRBD2 (6 bases). Trimming took 4 bases from V and 3 from J, leaving 9 bases between them. Germline CDR1 reads SGHRS; CDR2 reads YFSETQ. This CDR3 spans 13 amino acids.

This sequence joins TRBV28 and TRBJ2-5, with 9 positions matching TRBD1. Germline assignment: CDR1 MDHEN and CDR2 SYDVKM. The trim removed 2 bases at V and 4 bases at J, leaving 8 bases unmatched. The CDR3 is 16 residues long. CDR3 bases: TGTGCCAGCAGTTTAGGGGGGACAGGGAAAGGAGAGACCCAGTACTTC. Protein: CASSLGGTGKGETQYF.

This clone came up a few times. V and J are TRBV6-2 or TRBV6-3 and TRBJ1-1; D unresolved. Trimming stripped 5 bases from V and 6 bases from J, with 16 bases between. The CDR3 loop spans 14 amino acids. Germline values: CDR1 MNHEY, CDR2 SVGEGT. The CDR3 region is CASSPNRGTAEAFF. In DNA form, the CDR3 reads TGTGCCAGCAGTCCAAACCGAGGAACGGCTGAAGCTTTCTTT.

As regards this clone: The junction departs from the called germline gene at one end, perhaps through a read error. The CDR3, as DNA: TGTGCCAGCCCACCCGGGGGCGAGCAGTACTTC. Protein: CASPPGGEQYF. The V call is TRBV18, the J call TRBJ2-7; TRBD2 might be the D (6 bases). Germline CDR1 reads KGHSH; CDR2 reads LQKENI. The CDR3 consists of 11 residues. The full variable domain, in which reference TRBV18 and TRBJ2-7 provide the parts outside the CDR3, is NAGVMQNPRHLVRRRGQEARLRCSPMKGHSHVYWYRQLPEEGLKFMVYLQKENIIDESGMPKERFSAEFPKEGPSILRIQQVVRGDSAAYFCASPPGGEQYFGPGTRLTVT.

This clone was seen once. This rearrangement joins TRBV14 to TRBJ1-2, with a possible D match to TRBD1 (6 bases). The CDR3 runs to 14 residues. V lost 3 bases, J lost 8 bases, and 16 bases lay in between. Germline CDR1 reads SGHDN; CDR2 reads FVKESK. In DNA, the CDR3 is TGTGCCAGCAGCCATTGGGCCACAGGGCTGGGCTACACCTTC. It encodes CASSHWATGLGYTF. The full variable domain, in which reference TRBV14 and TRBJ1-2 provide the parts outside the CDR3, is EAGVTQFPSHSVIEKGQTVTLRCDPISGHDNLYWYRRVMGKEIKFLLHFVKESKQDESGMPNNRFLAERTGGTYSTLKVQPAELEDSGVYFCASSHWATGLGYTFGSGTRLTVV.

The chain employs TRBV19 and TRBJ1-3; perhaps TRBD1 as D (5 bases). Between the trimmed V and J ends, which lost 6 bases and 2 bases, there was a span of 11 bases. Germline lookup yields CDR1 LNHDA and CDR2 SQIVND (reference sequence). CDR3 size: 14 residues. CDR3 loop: CASRTGATGNTIYF. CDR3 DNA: TGTGCCAGTAGAACAGGCGCCACTGGAAACACCATATATTTT.

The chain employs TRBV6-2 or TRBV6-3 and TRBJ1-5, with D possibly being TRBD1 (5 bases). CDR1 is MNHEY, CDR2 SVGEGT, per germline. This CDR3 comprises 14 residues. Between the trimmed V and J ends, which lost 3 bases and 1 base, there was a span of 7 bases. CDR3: CASSYRQSNQPQHF. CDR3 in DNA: TGTGCCAGCAGTTATCGACAGAGCAATCAGCCCCAGCATTTT.

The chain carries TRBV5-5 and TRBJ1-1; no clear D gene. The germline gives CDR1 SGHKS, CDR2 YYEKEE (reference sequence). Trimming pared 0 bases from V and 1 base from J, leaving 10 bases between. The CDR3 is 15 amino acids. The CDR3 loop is CASSLEAGRNTEAFF. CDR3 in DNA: TGTGCCAGCAGCTTGGAGGCCGGGAGGAACACTGAAGCTTTCTTT.

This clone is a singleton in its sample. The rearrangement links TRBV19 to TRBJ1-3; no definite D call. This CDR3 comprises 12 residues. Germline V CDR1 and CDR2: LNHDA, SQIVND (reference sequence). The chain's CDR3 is CAARGNGNTIYF. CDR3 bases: TGTGCTGCCCGAGGGAATGGAAACACCATATATTTT.

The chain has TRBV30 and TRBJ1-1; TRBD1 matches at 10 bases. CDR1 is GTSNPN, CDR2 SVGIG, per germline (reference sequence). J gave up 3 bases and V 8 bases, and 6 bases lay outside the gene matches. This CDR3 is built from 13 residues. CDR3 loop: CASLTGGYTEAFF. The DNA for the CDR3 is TGTGCCAGCCTGACAGGGGGCTACACTGAAGCTTTCTTT.

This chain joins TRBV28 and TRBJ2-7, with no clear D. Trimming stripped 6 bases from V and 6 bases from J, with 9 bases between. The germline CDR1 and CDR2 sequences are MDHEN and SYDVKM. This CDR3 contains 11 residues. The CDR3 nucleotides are TGTGCCAGCAGCCTAGGGCGCGAGCAGTACTTC. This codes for CASSLGREQYF.

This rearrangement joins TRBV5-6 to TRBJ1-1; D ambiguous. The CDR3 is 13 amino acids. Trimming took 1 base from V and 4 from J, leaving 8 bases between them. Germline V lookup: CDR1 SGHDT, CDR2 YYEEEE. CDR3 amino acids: CASSLLRATEAFF. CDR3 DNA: TGTGCCAGCAGCTTGCTACGTGCCACTGAAGCTTTCTTT. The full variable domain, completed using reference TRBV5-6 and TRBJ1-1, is DAGVTQSPTHLIKTRGQQVTLRCSPKSGHDTVSWYQQALGQGPQFIFQYYEEEERQRGNFPDRFSGHQFPNYSSELNVNALLLGDSALYLCASSLLRATEAFFGQGTRLTVV.

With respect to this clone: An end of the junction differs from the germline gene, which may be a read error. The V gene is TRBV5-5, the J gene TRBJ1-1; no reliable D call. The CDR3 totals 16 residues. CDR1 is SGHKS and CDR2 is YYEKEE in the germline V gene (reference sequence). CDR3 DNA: TGTGCCAGCAGCTTGGGGATCAATCAGGAGAACAGTGAAGCTTTCTTT. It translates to CASSLGINQENSEAFF. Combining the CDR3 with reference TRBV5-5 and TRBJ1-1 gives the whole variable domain DAGVTQSPTHLIKTRGQQVTLRCSPISGHKSVSWYQQVLGQGPQFIFQYYEKEERGRGNFPDRFSARQFPNYSSELNVNALLLGDSALYLCASSLGINQENSEAFFGQGTRLTVV.

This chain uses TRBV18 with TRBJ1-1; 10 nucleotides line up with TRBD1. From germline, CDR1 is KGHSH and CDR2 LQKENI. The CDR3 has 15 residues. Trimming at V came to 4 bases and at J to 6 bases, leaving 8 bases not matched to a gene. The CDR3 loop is CASSLKDRGSAEAFF. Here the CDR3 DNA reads TGTGCCAGCTCACTTAAGGACAGGGGGTCTGCTGAAGCTTTCTTT.

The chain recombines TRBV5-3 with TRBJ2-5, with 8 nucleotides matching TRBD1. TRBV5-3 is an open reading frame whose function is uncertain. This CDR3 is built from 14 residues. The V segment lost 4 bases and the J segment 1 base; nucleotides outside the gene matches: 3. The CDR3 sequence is CARSTGQGQETQYF. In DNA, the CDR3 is TGTGCCAGAAGCACAGGACAGGGCCAAGAGACCCAGTACTTC.

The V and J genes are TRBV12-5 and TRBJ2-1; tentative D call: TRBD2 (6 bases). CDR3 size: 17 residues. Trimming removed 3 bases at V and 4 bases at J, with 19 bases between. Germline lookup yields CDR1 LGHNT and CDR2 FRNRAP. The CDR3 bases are TGTGCTAGTGGTTTAGGAGGGAATGAGGGACCATACAATGAGCAGTTCTTC. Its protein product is CASGLGGNEGPYNEQFF.

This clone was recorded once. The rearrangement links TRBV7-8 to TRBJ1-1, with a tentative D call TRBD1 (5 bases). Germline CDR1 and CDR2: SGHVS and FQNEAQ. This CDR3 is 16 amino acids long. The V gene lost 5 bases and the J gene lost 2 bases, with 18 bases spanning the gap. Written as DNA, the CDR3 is TGTGCCAGCAGCACGCTCGGAGGGGCTCTCAACACTGAAGCTTTCTTT. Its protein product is CASSTLGGALNTEAFF.